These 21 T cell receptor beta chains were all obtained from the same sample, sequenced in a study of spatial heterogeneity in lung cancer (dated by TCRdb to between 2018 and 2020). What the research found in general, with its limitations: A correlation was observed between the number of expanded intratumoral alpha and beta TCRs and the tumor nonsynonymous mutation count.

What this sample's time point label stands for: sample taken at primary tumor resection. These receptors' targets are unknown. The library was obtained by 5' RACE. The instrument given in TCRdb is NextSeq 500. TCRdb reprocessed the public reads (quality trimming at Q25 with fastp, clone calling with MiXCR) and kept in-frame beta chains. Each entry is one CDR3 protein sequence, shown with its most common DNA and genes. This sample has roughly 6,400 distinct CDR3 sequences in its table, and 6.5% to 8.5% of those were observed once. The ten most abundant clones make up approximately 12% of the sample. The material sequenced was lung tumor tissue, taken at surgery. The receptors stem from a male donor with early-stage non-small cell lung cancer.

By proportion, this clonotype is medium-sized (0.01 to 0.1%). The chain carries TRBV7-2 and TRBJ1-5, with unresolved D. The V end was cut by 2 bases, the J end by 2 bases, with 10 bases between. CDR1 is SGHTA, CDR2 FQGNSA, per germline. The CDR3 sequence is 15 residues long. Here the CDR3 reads CASSLRPRGNQPQHF. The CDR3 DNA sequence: TGTGCCAGCAGCTTACGGCCCCGAGGCAATCAGCCCCAGCATTTT.

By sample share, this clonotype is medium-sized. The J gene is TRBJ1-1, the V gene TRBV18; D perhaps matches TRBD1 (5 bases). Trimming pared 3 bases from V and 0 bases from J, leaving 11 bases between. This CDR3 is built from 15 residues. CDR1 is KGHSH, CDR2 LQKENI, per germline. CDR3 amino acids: CASSPRASMNTEAFF. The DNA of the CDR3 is TGTGCCAGCTCACCCAGGGCCTCCATGAACACTGAAGCTTTCTTT.

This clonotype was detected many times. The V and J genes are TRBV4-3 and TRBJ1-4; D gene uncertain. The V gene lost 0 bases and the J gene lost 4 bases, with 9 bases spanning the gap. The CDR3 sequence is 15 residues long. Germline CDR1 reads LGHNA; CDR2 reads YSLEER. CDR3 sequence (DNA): TGCGCCAGCAGCCAAGATTGGCAGCTTAATGAAAAACTGTTTTTT. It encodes CASSQDWQLNEKLFF.

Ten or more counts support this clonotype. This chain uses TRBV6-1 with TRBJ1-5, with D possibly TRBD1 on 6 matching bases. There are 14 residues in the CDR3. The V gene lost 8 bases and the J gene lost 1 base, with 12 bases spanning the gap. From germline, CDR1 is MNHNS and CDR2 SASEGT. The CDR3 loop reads CASAGTLSNQPQHF. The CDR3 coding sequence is TGTGCCAGCGCTGGGACATTAAGCAATCAGCCCCAGCATTTT.

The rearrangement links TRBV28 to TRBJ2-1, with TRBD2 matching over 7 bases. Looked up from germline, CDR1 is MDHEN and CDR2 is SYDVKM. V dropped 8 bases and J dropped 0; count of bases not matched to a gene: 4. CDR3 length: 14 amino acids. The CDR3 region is CASGGGSSYNEQFF. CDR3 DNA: TGTGCCAGCGGCGGGGGTTCCTCCTACAATGAGCAGTTCTTC. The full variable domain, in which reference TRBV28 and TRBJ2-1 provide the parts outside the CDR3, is DVKVTQSSRYLVKRTGEKVFLECVQDMDHENMFWYRQDPGLGLRLIYFSYDVKMKEKGDIPEGYSVSREKKERFSLILESASTNQTSMYLCASGGGSSYNEQFFGPGTRLTVL.

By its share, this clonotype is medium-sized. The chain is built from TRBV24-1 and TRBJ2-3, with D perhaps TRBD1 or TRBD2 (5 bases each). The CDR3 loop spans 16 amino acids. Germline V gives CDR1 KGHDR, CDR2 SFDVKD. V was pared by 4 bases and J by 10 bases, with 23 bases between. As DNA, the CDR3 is TGTGCCACCAGTGAAGATGGGACGGCCGGCGGGTGGTCGCAGTATTTT. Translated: CATSEDGTAGGWSQYF.

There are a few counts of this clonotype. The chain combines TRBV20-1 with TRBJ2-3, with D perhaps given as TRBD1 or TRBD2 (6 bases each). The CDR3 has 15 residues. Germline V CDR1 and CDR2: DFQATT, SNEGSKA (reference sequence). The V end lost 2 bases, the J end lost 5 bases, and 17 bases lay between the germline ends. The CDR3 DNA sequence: TGCAGTGCTAGACCCCACGGGGGCCTAATAGATACGCAGTATTTT. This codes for CSARPHGGLIDTQYF.

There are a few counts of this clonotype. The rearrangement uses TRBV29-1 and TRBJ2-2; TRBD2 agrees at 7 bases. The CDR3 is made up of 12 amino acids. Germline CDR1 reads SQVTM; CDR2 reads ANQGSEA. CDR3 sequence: CSWRGTTGELFF. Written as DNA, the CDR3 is TGCAGTTGGCGGGGGACCACCGGGGAGCTGTTTTTT.

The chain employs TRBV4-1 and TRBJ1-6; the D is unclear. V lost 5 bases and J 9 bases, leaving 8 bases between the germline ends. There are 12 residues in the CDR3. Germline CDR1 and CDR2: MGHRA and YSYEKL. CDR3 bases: TGCGCCAGCAGCTCTATAGGTTCACCCCTCCACTTT. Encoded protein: CASSSIGSPLHF.

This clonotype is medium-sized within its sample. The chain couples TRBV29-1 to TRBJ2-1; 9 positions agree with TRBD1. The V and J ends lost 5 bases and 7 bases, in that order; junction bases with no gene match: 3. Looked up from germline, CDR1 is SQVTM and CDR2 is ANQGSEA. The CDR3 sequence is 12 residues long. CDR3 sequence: CSVWTGENEQFF. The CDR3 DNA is TGCAGCGTTTGGACAGGGGAGAATGAGCAGTTCTTC.

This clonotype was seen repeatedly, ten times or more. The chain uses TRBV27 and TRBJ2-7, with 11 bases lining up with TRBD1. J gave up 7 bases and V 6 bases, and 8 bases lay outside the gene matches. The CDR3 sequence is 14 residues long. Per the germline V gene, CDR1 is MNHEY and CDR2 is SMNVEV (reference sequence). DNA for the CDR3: TGTGCCAGCAGATTCCTGGACAGGGGGCGGGAGCAGTACTTC. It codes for CASRFLDRGREQYF.

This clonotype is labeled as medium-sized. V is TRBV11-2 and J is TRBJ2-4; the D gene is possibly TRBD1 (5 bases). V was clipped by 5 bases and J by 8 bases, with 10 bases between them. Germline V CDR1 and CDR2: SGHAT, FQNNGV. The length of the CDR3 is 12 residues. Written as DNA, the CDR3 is TGTGCCAGCAGCGTCGTCAGGGACATTCAGTACTTC. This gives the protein CASSVVRDIQYF.

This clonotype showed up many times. CDR3 sequence reads: CASSQSGRGDTQYF. CDR3 nucleotides: TGTGCCAGCAGCCAGAGCGGGAGAGGAGATACGCAGTATTTT. The rearrangement joins TRBV3-1 to TRBJ2-3; 8 bases fit TRBD2. Germline V gene sequence: CDR1 LGHDT, CDR2 YNNKEL (reference sequence). V shed 3 bases, J shed 5 bases, and the junction held 4 bases outside the gene matches. The CDR3 has 14 amino acids.

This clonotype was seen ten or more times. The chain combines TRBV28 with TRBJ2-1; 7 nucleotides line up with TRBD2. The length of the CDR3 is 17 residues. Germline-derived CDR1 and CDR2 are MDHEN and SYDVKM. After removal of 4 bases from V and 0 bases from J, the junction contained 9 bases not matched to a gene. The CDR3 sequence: CASSYSGGGSSYNEQFF. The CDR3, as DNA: TGTGCCAGCAGTTACTCTGGAGGCGGGAGCTCCTACAATGAGCAGTTCTTC.

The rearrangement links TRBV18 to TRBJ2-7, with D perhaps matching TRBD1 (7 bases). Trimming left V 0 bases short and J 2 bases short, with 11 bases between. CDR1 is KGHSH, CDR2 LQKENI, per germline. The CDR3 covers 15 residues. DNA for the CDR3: TGTGCCAGCTCACCACCGAGCAGGGGGGCCTACGAGCAGTACTTC. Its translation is CASSPPSRGAYEQYF.

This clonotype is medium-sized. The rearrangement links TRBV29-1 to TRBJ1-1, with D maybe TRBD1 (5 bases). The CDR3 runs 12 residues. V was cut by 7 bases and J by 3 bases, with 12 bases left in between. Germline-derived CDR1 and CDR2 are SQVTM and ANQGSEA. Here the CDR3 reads CSALRGDTEAFF. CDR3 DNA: TGCAGCGCCTTACGAGGGGACACTGAAGCTTTCTTT.

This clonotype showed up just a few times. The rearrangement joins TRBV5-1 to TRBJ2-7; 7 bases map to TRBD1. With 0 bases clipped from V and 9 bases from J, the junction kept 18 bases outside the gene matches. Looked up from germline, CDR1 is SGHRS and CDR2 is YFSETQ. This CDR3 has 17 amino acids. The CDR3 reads CASSLGLADRKPKAQYF. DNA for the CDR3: TGCGCCAGCAGCTTGGGCTTGGCGGACAGGAAACCAAAGGCGCAGTACTTC.

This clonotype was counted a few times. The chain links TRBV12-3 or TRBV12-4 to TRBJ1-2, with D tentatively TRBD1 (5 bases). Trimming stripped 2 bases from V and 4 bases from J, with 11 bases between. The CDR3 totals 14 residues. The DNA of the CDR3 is TGTGCCAGCAGTTTAAGCCAGGGAGGCTATGGCTACACCTTC. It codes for CASSLSQGGYGYTF.

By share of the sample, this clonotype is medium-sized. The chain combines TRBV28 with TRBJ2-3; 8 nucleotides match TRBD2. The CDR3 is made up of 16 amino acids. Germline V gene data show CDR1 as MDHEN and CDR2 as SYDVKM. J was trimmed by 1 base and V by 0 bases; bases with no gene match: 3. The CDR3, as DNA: TGTGCCAGCAGTTTATGGAGCGGGAGAGGCACAGATACGCAGTATTTT. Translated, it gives CASSLWSGRGTDTQYF.

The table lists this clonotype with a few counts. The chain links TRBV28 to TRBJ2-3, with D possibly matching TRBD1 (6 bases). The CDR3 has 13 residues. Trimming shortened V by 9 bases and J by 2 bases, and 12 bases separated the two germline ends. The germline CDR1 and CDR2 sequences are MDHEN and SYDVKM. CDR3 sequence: CASTGLYTDTQYF. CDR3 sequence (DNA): TGTGCCAGTACAGGGCTCTACACAGATACGCAGTATTTT. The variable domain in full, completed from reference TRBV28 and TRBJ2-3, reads DVKVTQSSRYLVKRTGEKVFLECVQDMDHENMFWYRQDPGLGLRLIYFSYDVKMKEKGDIPEGYSVSREKKERFSLILESASTNQTSMYLCASTGLYTDTQYFGPGTRLTVL.

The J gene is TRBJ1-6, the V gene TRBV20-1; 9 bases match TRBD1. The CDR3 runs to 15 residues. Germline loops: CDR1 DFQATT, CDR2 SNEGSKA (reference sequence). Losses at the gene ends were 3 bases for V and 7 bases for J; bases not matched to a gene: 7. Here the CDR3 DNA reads TGCAGTGCTAGGGGCCACAGGGGGCCGAATTCACCCCTCCACTTT. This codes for CSARGHRGPNSPLHF.